The 20 T cell receptor beta chains below were found in one sample sequenced in a study of CD8 T cells in ankylosing spondylitis. General study findings and limits: Fewer than ten highly homologous variants made up a TCR beta motif that seemed to typify ankylosing spondylitis blood.

These receptors' antigens are unknown. Each CDR3 protein is one row after TCRdb ran MiXCR on the 5' RACE reads. This sample has more than 600,000 distinct CDR3 sequences, with around 20% found just once. Sequencing was carried out using blood, either unsorted or a sorted T cell fraction (not recorded which). These receptors came from a male donor with ankylosing spondylitis.

This clonotype has only a few counts. The chain is built from TRBV5-6 and TRBJ1-1; TRBD1 matches 7 bases. J gave up 1 base and V 4 bases, and 7 bases lay outside the gene matches. In germline, CDR1 is SGHDT, CDR2 YYEEEE. The CDR3 loop spans 15 amino acids. The CDR3 coding sequence is TGTGCCAGCAGCCCATGGGGACAGCCGAACACTGAAGCTTTCTTT. This gives the protein CASSPWGQPNTEAFF.

This clonotype was counted only a few times. V usage is TRBV12-3 or TRBV12-4 and J usage is TRBJ2-2; 7 bases are a match to TRBD1. V dropped 5 bases and J dropped 4; count of bases not matched to a gene: 4. The CDR3 runs 14 residues. CDR3 loop: CASSTGTVTGELFF. CDR3 DNA: TGTGCCAGCAGTACTGGGACAGTCACCGGGGAGCTGTTTTTT.

This clonotype has more than one count but fewer than ten. The chain recombines TRBV20-1 with TRBJ2-7, with D possibly TRBD2 on 6 matching bases. CDR1 is DFQATT, CDR2 SNEGSKA, per germline (reference sequence). CDR3 size: 16 residues. V was cut by 3 bases and J by 0 bases, with 18 bases left in between. CDR3 sequence: CSASPHGRGGSYEQYF. DNA for the CDR3: TGCAGTGCTAGCCCACACGGTCGGGGAGGCTCCTACGAGCAGTACTTC.

The V and J genes are TRBV12-3 or TRBV12-4 and TRBJ2-5, with TRBD1 matching over 9 bases. Losses at the gene ends were 6 bases for V and 3 bases for J; bases not matched to a gene: 5. This CDR3 spans 14 amino acids. The CDR3 sequence is CASRQTGGKETQYF. The CDR3 bases are TGTGCCAGCAGGCAGACAGGGGGGAAAGAGACCCAGTACTTC.

The chain carries TRBV6-4 and TRBJ2-7, with 7 nucleotides matching TRBD2. Germline loops: CDR1 MRHNA, CDR2 SNTAGT. The CDR3 totals 15 residues. Trimming removed 4 bases from V and 2 bases from J; junction bases left unmatched: 8. Here the CDR3 reads CASSAGPGGTYEQYF. Here the CDR3 DNA reads TGTGCCAGCAGTGCCGGACCGGGGGGAACCTACGAGCAGTACTTC.

The chain employs TRBV29-1 and TRBJ2-7; D gene uncertain. V dropped 4 bases and J dropped 2 bases, with 9 bases sitting between them. CDR3 length: 12 residues. Germline V gene data show CDR1 as SQVTM and CDR2 as ANQGSEA. The CDR3 reads CSVGGNTYEQYF. Written as DNA, the CDR3 is TGCAGCGTTGGGGGTAACACCTACGAGCAGTACTTC.

This clonotype was counted many times. The genes are TRBV12-3 or TRBV12-4 and TRBJ2-2; D uncertain. V lost 1 base and J 7 bases, leaving 4 bases between the germline ends. The CDR3 totals 12 residues. The CDR3 here is CASSLVGGELFF. CDR3 bases: TGTGCCAGCAGTTTAGTGGGCGGGGAGCTGTTTTTT.

This clonotype was seen more than once but under ten times. The V and J genes are TRBV11-2 and TRBJ2-1; D is perhaps TRBD1 or TRBD2 (5 bases each). The CDR3 sequence is 15 residues long. From germline, CDR1 is SGHAT and CDR2 FQNNGV. Trimming pared 3 bases from V and 3 bases from J, leaving 12 bases between. The DNA for the CDR3 is TGTGCCAGCAGCTTTGGGGGTCCCTACTACAATGAGCAGTTCTTC. Amino acids: CASSFGGPYYNEQFF.

There are a few counts of this clonotype. As DNA, the CDR3 is TGTGCCAGCAAGGAAGAGCGAGGAGGGGAAAAAGATACGCAGTATTTT. Protein product: CASKEERGGEKDTQYF. J is TRBJ2-3 and V is TRBV27; tentatively, D is TRBD2 (6 bases). The V gene lost 7 bases and the J gene lost 5 bases, with 22 bases spanning the gap. Germline CDR1 and CDR2: MNHEY and SMNVEV (reference sequence). CDR3 length equals 16 residues.

J is TRBJ1-1 and V is TRBV19, with D unresolved. Trimming pared 7 bases from V and 5 bases from J, leaving 17 bases between. The CDR3 loop spans 14 amino acids. Germline V gives CDR1 LNHDA, CDR2 SQIVND (reference sequence). The DNA for the CDR3 is TGTGCCAGTAAAAGGGCGGTCGCAACGACTGAAGCTTTCTTT. This sequence encodes CASKRAVATTEAFF. Variable domain in full (rest from reference TRBV19 and TRBJ1-1): DGGITQSPKYLFRKEGQNVTLSCEQNLNHDAMYWYRQDPGQGLRLIYYSQIVNDFQKGDIAEGYSVSREKKESFPLTVTSAQKNPTAFYLCASKRAVATTEAFFGQGTRLTVV.

This clonotype has only a few counts. This chain connects TRBV7-9 to TRBJ1-5, with 7 bases lining up with TRBD1. The ends lost 0 bases at V and 5 bases at J; junction bases unmatched: 4. The germline V gene has CDR1 SEHNR and CDR2 FQNEAQ (reference sequence). The CDR3 has 15 residues. CDR3 bases: TGTGCCAGCAGCTTAGCAGGGACAGAGGATCAGCCCCAGCATTTT. Its protein product is CASSLAGTEDQPQHF.

The CDR3 bases are TGTGCCAGCAGCCCCCGGGGGGGGACTTCCACAGATACGCAGTATTTT. Protein sequence: CASSPRGGTSTDTQYF. The chain combines TRBV5-4 with TRBJ2-3; 8 bases are shared with TRBD2. The CDR3 sequence is 16 residues long. CDR1 is SGHNT and CDR2 is YYREEE in the germline V gene (reference sequence). V was pared by 4 bases and J by 2 bases, with 9 bases of the junction left unmatched.

The V call is TRBV3-1, the J call TRBJ2-1; D ambiguous. The V gene's germline CDR1 is LGHDT and CDR2 YNNKEL (reference sequence). Trimming took off 0 bases at V and 6 bases at J, with 12 bases between the two ends. This CDR3 has 15 amino acids. CDR3 nucleotide sequence: TGTGCCAGCAGCCAAGATAGTCTAGGCGGCAATGAGCAGTTCTTC. As protein: CASSQDSLGGNEQFF.

This clonotype has more than one count but fewer than ten. V usage is TRBV28 and J usage is TRBJ2-7; the D is unclear. Germline lookup yields CDR1 MDHEN and CDR2 SYDVKM. The CDR3 covers 15 residues. V dropped 6 bases and J dropped 7 bases, with 22 bases sitting between them. The CDR3 loop is CASSRLGPLLAEQYF. Here the CDR3 DNA reads TGTGCCAGCAGCCGCCTTGGTCCACTGTTGGCGGAGCAGTACTTC.

V gene TRBV20-1 combines with J gene TRBJ1-4; possible D gene TRBD1, 5 bases. V was cut by 5 bases and J by 8 bases, with 15 bases left in between. This CDR3 has 13 amino acids. The germline CDR1 and CDR2 sequences are DFQATT and SNEGSKA (reference sequence). CDR3 nucleotides: TGCAGTGCTTCCTCGCAGGGTTGGGAAAAACTGTTTTTT. This gives the protein CSASSQGWEKLFF.

This clonotype was observed at least ten times. This chain links TRBV29-1 with TRBJ2-7; no definite D call. Trimming cost V 4 bases and J 5 bases, with 9 bases left between them. Germline CDR1 and CDR2: SQVTM and ANQGSEA. The CDR3 length is 11 residues. Written as DNA, the CDR3 is TGCAGCGTTGCGGCCGCTGACGAGCAGTACTTC. It specifies CSVAAADEQYF.

This clonotype was detected ten times or more. The chain carries TRBV12-3 or TRBV12-4 and TRBJ1-5; TRBD1 matches at 8 bases. V was clipped by 2 bases and J by 7 bases; unmatched bases: 4. The CDR3 covers 14 residues. The CDR3 coding sequence is TGTGCCAGCAGTTTAAGACAGGGGAACCAGCCCCAGCATTTT. It encodes CASSLRQGNQPQHF.

This clonotype came up a few times. This chain connects TRBV12-3 or TRBV12-4 to TRBJ2-2; 12 bases are a match to TRBD1. With 8 bases clipped from V and 6 bases from J, the junction kept 7 bases outside the gene matches. This CDR3 spans 15 amino acids. CDR3 sequence: CASLGQGAPAGELFF. CDR3 sequence (DNA): TGTGCCAGCCTGGGACAGGGGGCGCCGGCCGGGGAGCTGTTTTTT.

The V call is TRBV3-1, the J call TRBJ1-6; no reliable D call. CDR1 is LGHDT and CDR2 is YNNKEL in the germline V gene (reference sequence). The CDR3 runs to 17 residues. Deletions cut 3 bases from V and 3 bases from J, with 15 bases between. DNA of the CDR3: TGTGCCAGCAGCCAGAGGGAGGAATTCGGCTATAATTCACCCCTCCACTTT. It encodes CASSQREEFGYNSPLHF.

There are a few counts of this clonotype. This rearrangement joins TRBV12-3 or TRBV12-4 to TRBJ2-2, with D unclear. Trimming left V 7 bases short and J 4 bases short, with 13 bases between. The CDR3 spans 14 residues. The CDR3 loop is CASTMGSPTGELFF. The CDR3 coding sequence is TGTGCCAGCACAATGGGTAGCCCCACCGGGGAGCTGTTTTTT.